This TCR beta chain appears in the sequencing data of a study of T cell clonality in common variable immunodeficiency (dated by TCRdb to the mid-2010s). Most of the CVID patients and most of the healthy controls were of Caucasian heritage. Heparinized peripheral whole blood samples of about 5 to 9 ml were obtained from each donor. Genomic DNA from adults with common variable immune deficiency (CVID) and from healthy adult controls was used for sequencing of TCRbeta CDR3 repertoires. There were around 22 healthy adult volunteers in the control group (about 12 female and some ten male), ranging in age from about 23 to 75 years, with a mean age of approximately 34. Diluted blood was density-centrifuged over Hypaque 1077 or Ficoll-Paque to isolate peripheral blood mononuclear cells. Genomic DNA was obtained from unsorted mononuclear cells using either Qiagen column purification or a centrifugation-based method.

Study-wide findings and limitations: Although equal DNA input was used, an average of about 81,820 unique sequences per sample was obtained for controls, compared with about 29,000 for CVID samples. Patient heterogeneity within the CVID cohort put limits on correlating repertoire features with clinical complications. CVID TCRbeta sequences were reported to have fewer deletions and N-nucleotide insertions and to lack highly modified clones with 13 or more V deletions. Increased TCRbeta clonality was found in CVID subjects compared with healthy controls (t-test p = 0.018), with the increase being most characteristic of about a third of subjects. It was noted by the authors that sequencing of the repertoires of T cell subpopulations would be needed to clarify the cause of the increased clonality in CVID. CVID subjects shared fewer TCRbeta clones with each other than healthy controls did (p < 0.0001).

Trimming leaves V shorter by 5 bases and J shorter by 0 bases, with the junction holding 5 bases beyond the gene matches. The CDR3 numbers 15 residues from cysteine through phenylalanine. Part of the CDR3 DNA is given, 36 bases translated from base 1. CDR1 and CDR2, looked up from the germline V gene, are SGHTA and FQGTGA. This clone was seen ten or more times. This receptor's antigen is unknown. Read coverage stops 3 residues before the CDR3 terminus; the germline J gene supplies the remainder. Equivalent amounts of genomic DNA from CVID and control samples were used as sequencing input. For every sample, a 60 bp segment covering the rearranged TCRbeta CDR3 region was amplified and then sequenced. TCRbeta amplification used the immunoSEQ assay, a bias-corrected multiplex PCR with high-throughput sequencing. The authors' pipeline ran thus. Every unique nucleotide sequence was considered a clone and was annotated with V, D and J genes, copy number and frequency. Sequences were labeled productive if in frame, and non-productive if out of frame or containing stop codons. Clonality was calculated from Shannon's entropy as previously described. Mean CDR3 Kyte-Doolittle hydropathy was derived from the predicted amino acid sequences of productive clones. Hierarchical clustering of scaled V gene usage was performed with the R hclust function using Manhattan distance and complete linkage. Clone sharing by CDR3 amino acid sequence was assessed by resampling 12 repertoires per group over 100 rounds. The repertoires were searched for around 75 published EBV-specific and approximately 250 published CMV-specific TCRbeta sequences. After a couple of CVID samples that produced fewer than 10,000 sequences were dropped from the analysis, some 42 CVID repertoires remained. Held by TCRdb, this immuneACCESS table contains in-frame sequences only and omits some clones. Under half of the omission traces to an unresolved V gene where checked; the cause of the rest is unknown. The V and J calls and clone size are taken from that table; D and trimming were inferred from the DNA. The table puts approximately 75,000 clones in this sample, none counted just once. The ten biggest clones cover over 0.7% of the sample.

The TCR sequence derives from a person between 18 and 75 years old in good health. The chain couples TRBV7-3 to TRBJ2-5, and 8 junction bases match TRBD1. Source material: peripheral blood mononuclear cells. The part of the CDR3 DNA that was read is TGTGCCAGCAGCAAAGACAGGGGTAACCAAGAGACC. Its product reads: CASSKDRGNQET. The entire CDR3 sequence reads CASSKDRGNQETQYF.